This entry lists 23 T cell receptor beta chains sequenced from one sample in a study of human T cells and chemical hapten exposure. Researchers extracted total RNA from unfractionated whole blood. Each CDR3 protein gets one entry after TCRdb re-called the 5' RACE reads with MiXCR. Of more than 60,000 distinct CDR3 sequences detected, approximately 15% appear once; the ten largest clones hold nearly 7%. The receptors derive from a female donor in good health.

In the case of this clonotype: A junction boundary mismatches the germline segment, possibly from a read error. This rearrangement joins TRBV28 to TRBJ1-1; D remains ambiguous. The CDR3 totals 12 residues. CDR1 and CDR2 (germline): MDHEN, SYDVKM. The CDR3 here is CASILSGRRAFF. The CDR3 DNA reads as TGTGCCAGCATTTTAAGTGGTAGGCGAGCTTTCTTT.

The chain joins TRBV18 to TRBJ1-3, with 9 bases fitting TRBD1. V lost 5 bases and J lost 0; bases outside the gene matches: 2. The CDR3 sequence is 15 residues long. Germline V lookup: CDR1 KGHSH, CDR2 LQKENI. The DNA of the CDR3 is TGTGCCAGCTCAATGACAGGGGGCTCTGGAAACACCATATATTTT. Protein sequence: CASSMTGGSGNTIYF.

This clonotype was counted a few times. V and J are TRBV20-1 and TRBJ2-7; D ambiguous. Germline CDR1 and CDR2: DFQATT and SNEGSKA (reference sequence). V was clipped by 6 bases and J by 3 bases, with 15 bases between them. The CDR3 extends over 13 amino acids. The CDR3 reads CSAPSPRNYEQYF. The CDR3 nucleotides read TGCAGTGCCCCCTCTCCCCGAAACTACGAGCAGTACTTC.

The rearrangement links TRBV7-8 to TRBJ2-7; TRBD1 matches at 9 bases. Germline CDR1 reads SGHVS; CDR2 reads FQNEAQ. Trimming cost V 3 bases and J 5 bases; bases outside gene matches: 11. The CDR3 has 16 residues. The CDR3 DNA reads TGTGCCAGCAGCTTCCCTAGAGAGGGACAGGGCCACGAGCAGTACTTC. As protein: CASSFPREGQGHEQYF.

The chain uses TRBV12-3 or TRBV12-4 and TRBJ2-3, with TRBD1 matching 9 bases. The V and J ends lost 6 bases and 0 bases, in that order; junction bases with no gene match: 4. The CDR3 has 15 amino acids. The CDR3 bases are TGTGCCAGCAGCAACAGGGGGCTGAGCACAGATACGCAGTATTTT. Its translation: CASSNRGLSTDTQYF.

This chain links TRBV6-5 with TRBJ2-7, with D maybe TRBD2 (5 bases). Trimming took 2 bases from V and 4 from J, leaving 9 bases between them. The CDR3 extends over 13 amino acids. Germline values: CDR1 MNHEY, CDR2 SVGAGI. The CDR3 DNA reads TGTGCCAGCAGTTACCAGCGGAGGTACGAGCAGTACTTC. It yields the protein CASSYQRRYEQYF.

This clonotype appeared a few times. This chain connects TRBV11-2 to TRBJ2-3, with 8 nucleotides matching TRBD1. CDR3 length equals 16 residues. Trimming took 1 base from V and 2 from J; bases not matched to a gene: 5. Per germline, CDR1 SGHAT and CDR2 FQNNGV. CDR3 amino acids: CASSLGADRATDTQYF. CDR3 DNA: TGTGCCAGCAGCTTAGGAGCGGACAGGGCCACAGATACGCAGTATTTT.

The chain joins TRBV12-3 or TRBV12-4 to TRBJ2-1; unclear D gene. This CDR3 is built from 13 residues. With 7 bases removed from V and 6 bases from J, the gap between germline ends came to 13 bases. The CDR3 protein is CASNPLSPNEQFF. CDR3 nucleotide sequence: TGTGCCAGCAACCCTCTTTCCCCCAATGAGCAGTTCTTC.

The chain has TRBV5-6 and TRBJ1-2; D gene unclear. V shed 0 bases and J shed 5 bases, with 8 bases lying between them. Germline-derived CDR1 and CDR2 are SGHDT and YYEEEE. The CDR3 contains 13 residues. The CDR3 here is CASSLGRVYGYTF. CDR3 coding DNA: TGTGCCAGCAGCTTGGGCAGAGTATATGGCTACACCTTC. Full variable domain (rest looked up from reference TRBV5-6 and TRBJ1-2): DAGVTQSPTHLIKTRGQQVTLRCSPKSGHDTVSWYQQALGQGPQFIFQYYEEEERQRGNFPDRFSGHQFPNYSSELNVNALLLGDSALYLCASSLGRVYGYTFGSGTRLTVV.

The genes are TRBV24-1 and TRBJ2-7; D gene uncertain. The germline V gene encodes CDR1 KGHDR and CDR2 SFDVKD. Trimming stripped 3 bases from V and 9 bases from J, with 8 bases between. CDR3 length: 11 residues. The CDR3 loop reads CATSDAQGQYF. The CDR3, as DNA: TGTGCCACCAGTGATGCCCAAGGGCAGTACTTC.

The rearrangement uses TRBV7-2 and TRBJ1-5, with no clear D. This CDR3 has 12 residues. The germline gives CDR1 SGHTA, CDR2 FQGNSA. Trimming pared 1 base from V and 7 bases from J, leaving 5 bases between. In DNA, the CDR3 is TGTGCCAGCAGCTTAGACGTGCAGCCCCAGCATTTT. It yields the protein CASSLDVQPQHF. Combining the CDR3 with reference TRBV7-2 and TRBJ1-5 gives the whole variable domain GAGVSQSPSNKVTEKGKDVELRCDPISGHTALYWYRQSLGQGLEFLIYFQGNSAPDKSGLPSDRFSAERTGGSVSTLTIQRTQQEDSAVYLCASSLDVQPQHFGDGTRLSIL.

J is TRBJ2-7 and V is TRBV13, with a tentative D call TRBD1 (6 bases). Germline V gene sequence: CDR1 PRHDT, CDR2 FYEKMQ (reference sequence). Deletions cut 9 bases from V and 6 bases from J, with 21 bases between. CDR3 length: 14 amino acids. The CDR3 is CASHKLLRGSEQYF. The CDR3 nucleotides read TGTGCCAGTCATAAGCTGCTTAGGGGGTCCGAGCAGTACTTC.

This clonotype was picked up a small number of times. The CDR3 bases are TGTGCCAGCAGCCCTGGACAGGGTTGGACAGATACGCAGTATTTT. Translation gives CASSPGQGWTDTQYF. J is TRBJ2-3 and V is TRBV5-6; TRBD1 aligns across 8 bases. This CDR3 spans 15 amino acids. J gave up 3 bases and V 4 bases, and 7 bases lay outside the gene matches. The germline V gene encodes CDR1 SGHDT and CDR2 YYEEEE.

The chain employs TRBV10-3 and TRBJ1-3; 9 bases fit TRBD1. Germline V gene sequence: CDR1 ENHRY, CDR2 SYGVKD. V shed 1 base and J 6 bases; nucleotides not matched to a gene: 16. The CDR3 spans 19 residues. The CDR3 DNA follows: TGTGCCATCAGTGAGTTGAGACAGGGGGACCCCCGGATCGAAAACACCATATATTTT. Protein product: CAISELRQGDPRIENTIYF.

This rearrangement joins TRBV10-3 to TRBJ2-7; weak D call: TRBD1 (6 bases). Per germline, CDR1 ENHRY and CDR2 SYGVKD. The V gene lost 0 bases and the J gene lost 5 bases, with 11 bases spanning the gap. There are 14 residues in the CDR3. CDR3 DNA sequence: TGTGCCATCAGTGAGTCCCAGGGGAAGGACGAGCAGTACTTC. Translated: CAISESQGKDEQYF.

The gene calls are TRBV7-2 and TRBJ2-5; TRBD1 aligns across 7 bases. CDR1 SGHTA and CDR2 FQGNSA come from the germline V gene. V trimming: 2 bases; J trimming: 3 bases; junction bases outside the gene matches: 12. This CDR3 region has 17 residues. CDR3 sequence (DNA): TGTGCCAGCAGCTTAATCCAGGGACAGAGGACCAAAGAGACCCAGTACTTC. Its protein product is CASSLIQGQRTKETQYF.

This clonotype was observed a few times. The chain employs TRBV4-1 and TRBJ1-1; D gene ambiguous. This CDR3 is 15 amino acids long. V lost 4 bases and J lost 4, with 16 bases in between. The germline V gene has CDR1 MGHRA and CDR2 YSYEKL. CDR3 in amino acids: CASSPFRQKVTEAFF. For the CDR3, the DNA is TGCGCCAGCAGCCCCTTTCGGCAGAAGGTCACTGAAGCTTTCTTT.

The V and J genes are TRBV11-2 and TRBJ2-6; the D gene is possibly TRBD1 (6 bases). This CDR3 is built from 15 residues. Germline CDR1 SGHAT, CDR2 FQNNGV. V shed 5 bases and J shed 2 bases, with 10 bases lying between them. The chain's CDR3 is CASSKTGTGANVLTF. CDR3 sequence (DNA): TGTGCCAGCAGCAAAACAGGGACTGGGGCCAACGTCCTGACTTTC. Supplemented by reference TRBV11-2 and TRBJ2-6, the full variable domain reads EAGVAQSPRYKIIEKRQSVAFWCNPISGHATLYWYQQILGQGPKLLIQFQNNGVVDDSQLPKDRFSAERLKGVDSTLKIQPAKLEDSAVYLCASSKTGTGANVLTFGAGSRLTVL.

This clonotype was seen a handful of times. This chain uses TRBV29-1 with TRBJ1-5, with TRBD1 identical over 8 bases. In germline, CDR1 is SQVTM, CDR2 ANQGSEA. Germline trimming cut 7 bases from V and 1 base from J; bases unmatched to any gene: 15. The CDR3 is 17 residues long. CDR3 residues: CSAILDRAGGSNQPQHF. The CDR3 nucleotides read TGCAGCGCTATCCTGGACAGGGCGGGCGGAAGCAATCAGCCCCAGCATTTT.

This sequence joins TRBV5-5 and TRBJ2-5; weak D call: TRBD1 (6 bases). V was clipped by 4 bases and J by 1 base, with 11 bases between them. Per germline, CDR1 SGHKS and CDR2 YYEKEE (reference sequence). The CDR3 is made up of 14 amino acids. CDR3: CASSSGQPQETQYF. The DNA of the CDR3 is TGTGCCAGCAGCAGCGGACAGCCCCAAGAGACCCAGTACTTC.

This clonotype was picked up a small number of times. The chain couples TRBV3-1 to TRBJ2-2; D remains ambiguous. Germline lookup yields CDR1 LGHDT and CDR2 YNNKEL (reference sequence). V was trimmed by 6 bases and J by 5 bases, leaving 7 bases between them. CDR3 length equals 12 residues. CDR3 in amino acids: CASSLQTGELFF. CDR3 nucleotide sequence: TGTGCCAGCAGTCTCCAAACCGGGGAGCTGTTTTTT. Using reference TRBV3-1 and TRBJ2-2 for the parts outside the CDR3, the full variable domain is DTAVSQTPKYLVTQMGNDKSIKCEQNLGHDTMYWYKQDSKKFLKIMFSYNNKELIINETVPNRFSPKSPDKAHLNLHINSLELGDSAVYFCASSLQTGELFFGEGSRLTVL.

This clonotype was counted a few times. This chain's CDR3 is CASSSSGTATGELFF. In DNA, the CDR3 is TGCGCCAGCAGCTCCTCCGGGACAGCCACCGGGGAGCTGTTTTTT. The chain has TRBV5-1 and TRBJ2-2; TRBD1 agrees at 7 bases. With V trimmed by 3 bases and J by 4 bases, 6 bases remained unmatched. This CDR3 is built from 15 residues. Germline CDR1 SGHRS, CDR2 YFSETQ.

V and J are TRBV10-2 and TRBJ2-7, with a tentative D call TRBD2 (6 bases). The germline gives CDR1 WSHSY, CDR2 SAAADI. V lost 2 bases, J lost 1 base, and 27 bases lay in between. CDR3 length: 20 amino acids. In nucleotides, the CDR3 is TGCGCCAGCAGTGAGAGGGGACGGACATTGAAAAGGGACTCTTCCTACGAGCAGTACTTC. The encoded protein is CASSERGRTLKRDSSYEQYF.